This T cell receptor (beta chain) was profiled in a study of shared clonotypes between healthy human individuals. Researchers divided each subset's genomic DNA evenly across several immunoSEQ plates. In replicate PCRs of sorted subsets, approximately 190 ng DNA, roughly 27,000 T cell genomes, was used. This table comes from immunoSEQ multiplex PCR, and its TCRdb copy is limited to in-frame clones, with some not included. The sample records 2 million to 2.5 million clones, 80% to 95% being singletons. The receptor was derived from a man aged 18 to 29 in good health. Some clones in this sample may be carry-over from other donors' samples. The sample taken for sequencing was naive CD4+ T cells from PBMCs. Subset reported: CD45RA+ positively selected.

The CDR3 DNA reads as TGTGCCAGCAGCTCACAGGGGGAGTCTGGAAACACCATATATTTT. It translates to CASSSQGESGNTIYF. The genes are TRBV2 and TRBJ1-3; 8 nucleotides align to TRBD1. Germline CDR1 and CDR2: SNHLY and FYNNEI. Losses at the gene ends were 6 bases for V and 1 base for J; bases not matched to a gene: 5. The length of the CDR3 is 15 residues. Full variable domain (missing parts from reference TRBV2 and TRBJ1-3): EPEVTQTPSHQVTQMGQEVILRCVPISNHLYFYWYRQILGQKVEFLVSFYNNEISEKSEIFDDQFSVERPDGSNFTLKIRSTKLEDSAMYFCASSSQGESGNTIYFGEGSWLTVV.